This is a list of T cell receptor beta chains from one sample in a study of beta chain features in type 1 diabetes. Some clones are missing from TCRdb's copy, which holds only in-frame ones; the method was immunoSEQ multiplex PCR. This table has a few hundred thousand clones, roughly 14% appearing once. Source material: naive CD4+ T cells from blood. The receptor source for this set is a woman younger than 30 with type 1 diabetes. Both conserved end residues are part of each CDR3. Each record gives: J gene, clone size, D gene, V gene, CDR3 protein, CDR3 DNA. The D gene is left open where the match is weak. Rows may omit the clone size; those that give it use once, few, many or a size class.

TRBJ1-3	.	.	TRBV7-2	CASSLVGGNSGNTIYF	TGTGCCAGCAGCTTAGTTGGCGGGAACTCTGGAAACACCATATATTTT
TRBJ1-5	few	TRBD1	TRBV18	CASSPTQGASNQPQHF	TGTGCCAGCTCACCTACACAGGGGGCTAGCAATCAGCCCCAGCATTTT
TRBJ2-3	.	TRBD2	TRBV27	CASALQGSGRAGDTQYF	TGTGCCAGCGCCCTGCAGGGTAGCGGGAGGGCGGGAGATACGCAGTATTTT
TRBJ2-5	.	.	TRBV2	CAGKTPLGETQYF	TGTGCCGGCAAGACACCCCTCGGAGAGACCCAGTACTTC
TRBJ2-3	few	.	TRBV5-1	CASSLRGKADTQYF	TGCGCCAGCAGCTTGAGGGGAAAGGCGGATACGCAGTATTTT
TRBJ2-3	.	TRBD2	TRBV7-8	CASSSPTSGRGADTQYF	TGTGCCAGCAGCTCCCCGACTAGCGGGAGGGGCGCAGATACGCAGTATTTT
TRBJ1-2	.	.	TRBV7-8	CASSPSHLQGPGSYGYTF	TGTGCCAGCAGCCCGAGCCATTTACAGGGACCCGGCTCCTATGGCTACACCTTC
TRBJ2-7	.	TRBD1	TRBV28	CASSFADRGQRQYF	TGTGCCAGCAGTTTTGCGGACAGGGGGCAACGGCAGTACTTC
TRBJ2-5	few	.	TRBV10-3	CAISAGSGETQYF	TGTGCCATCAGTGCCGGGAGTGGGGAGACCCAGTACTTC
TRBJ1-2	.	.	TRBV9	CASSATVNYGYTF	TGTGCCAGCAGCGCGACAGTTAACTATGGCTACACCTTC
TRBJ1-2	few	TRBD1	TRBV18	CASSPGQTSYGYTF	TGTGCCAGCTCACCGGGACAGACATCCTATGGCTACACCTTC
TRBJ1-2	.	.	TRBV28	CAIQGNYGYTF	TGTGCCATCCAGGGGAACTATGGCTACACCTTC
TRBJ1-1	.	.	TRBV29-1	CSVDGGNTEAFF	TGCAGCGTTGACGGGGGGAACACTGAAGCTTTCTTT
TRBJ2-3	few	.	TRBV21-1	CASSPGQCTDTQYF	TGTGCCAGCAGCCCAGGGCAGTGCACAGATACGCAGTATTTT
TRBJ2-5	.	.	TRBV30	CAWSVRGSAKETQYF	TGTGCCTGGAGTGTACGGGGTAGCGCTAAAGAGACCCAGTACTTC
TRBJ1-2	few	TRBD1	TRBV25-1	CASSRKGAVNYGYTF	TGTGCCAGCAGCCGAAAGGGGGCTGTTAACTATGGCTACACCTTC
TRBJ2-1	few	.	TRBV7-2	CASSLGGGLSYNEQFF	TGTGCCAGCAGCTTAGGTGGGGGCCTCTCCTACAATGAGCAGTTCTTC
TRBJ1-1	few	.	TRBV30	CAWGGPEAFF	TGTGCCTGGGGAGGGCCTGAGGCTTTCTTT
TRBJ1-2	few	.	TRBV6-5	CASSFSPLVGGYTF	TGTGCCAGCAGTTTTTCCCCCCTCGTCGGTGGCTACACCTTC
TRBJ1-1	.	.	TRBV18	CASSPAGAVNTEAFF	TGTGCCAGCTCACCAGCTGGGGCGGTGAACACTGAAGCTTTCTTT
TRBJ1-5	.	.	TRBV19	CASSILTDQPQHF	TGTGCCAGTAGTATCCTTACAGATCAGCCCCAGCATTTT
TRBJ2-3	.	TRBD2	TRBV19	CASSTGLAPMTDTQYF	TGTGCCAGTAGTACGGGACTAGCCCCAATGACAGATACGCAGTATTTT
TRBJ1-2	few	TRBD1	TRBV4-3	CASSQEDRGSGYTF	TGCGCCAGCAGCCAAGAAGACAGGGGCTCTGGCTACACCTTC
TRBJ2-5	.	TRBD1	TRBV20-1	CSGTDRETQYF	TGCAGCGGGACAGACCGAGAGACCCAGTACTTC
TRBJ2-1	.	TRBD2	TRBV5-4	CASSFTSDNEQFF	TGTGCCAGCAGCTTCACTAGCGACAATGAGCAGTTCTTC
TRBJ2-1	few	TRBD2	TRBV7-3	CASSPGGSSYNEQFF	TGTGCCAGCAGCCCCGGGGGGAGCTCCTACAATGAGCAGTTCTTC